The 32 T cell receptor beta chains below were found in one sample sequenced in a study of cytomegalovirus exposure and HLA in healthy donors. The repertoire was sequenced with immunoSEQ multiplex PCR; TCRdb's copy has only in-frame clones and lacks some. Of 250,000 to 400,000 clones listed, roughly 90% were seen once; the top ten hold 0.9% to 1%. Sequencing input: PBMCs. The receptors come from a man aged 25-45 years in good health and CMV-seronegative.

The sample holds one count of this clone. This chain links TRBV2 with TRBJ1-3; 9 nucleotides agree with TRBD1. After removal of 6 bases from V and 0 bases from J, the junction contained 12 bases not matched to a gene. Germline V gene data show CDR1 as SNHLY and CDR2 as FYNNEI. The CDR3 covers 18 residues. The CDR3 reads CASSLNQQGAHSGNTIYF. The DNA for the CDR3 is TGTGCCAGCAGCCTCAATCAACAGGGGGCCCACTCTGGAAACACCATATATTTT.

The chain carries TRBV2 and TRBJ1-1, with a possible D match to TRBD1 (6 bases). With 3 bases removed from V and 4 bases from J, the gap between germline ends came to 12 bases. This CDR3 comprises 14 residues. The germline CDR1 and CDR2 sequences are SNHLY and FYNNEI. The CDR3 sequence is CASSEWTVGTEAFF. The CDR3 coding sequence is TGTGCCAGCAGTGAGTGGACAGTGGGCACTGAAGCTTTCTTT.

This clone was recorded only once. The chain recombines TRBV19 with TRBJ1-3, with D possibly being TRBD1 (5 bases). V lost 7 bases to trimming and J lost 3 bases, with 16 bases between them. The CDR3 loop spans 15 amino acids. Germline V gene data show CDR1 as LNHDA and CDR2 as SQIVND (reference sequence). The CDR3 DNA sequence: TGTGCCAGTACCTTCTCCGGGACTGGTGGAAACACCATATATTTT. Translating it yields CASTFSGTGGNTIYF.

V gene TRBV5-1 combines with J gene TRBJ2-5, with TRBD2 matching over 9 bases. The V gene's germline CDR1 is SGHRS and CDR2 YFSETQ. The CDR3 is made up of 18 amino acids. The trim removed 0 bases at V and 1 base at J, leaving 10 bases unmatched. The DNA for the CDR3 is TGCGCCAGCAGCTTGGGGGTAGCGGGGGCCCAGATCCAAGAGACCCAGTACTTC. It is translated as CASSLGVAGAQIQETQYF.

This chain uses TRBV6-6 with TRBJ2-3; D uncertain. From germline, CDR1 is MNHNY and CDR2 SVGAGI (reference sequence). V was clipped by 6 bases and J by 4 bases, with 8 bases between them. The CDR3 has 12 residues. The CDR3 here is CASRFSSDTQYF. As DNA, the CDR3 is TGTGCCAGCAGGTTTAGTTCAGATACGCAGTATTTT.

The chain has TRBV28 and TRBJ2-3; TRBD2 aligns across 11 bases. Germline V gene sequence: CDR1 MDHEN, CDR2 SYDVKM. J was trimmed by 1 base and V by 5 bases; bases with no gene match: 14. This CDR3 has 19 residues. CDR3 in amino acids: CASSIIPGTSGPRTDTQYF. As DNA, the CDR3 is TGTGCCAGCAGTATCATACCCGGGACTAGCGGCCCCCGCACAGATACGCAGTATTTT.

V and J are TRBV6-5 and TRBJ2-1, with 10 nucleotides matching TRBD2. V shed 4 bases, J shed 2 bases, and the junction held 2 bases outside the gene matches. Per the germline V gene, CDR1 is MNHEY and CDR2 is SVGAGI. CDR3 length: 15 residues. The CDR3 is CASSSSGGAYNEQFF. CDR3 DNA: TGTGCCAGCAGTTCGAGCGGGGGGGCCTACAATGAGCAGTTCTTC.

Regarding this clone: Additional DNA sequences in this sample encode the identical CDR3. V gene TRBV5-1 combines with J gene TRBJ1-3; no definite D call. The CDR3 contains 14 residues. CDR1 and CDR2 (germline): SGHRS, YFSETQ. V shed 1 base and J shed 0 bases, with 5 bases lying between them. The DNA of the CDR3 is TGCGCCAGCAGCTTGTCGGGCTCTGGAAACACCATATATTTT. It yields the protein CASSLSGSGNTIYF.

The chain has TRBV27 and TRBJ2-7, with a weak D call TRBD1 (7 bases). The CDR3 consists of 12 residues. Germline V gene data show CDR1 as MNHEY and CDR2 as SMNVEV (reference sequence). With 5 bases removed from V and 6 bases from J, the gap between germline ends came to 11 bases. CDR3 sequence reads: CASSPQGGEQYF. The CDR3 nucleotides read TGTGCCAGCAGTCCCCAGGGGGGCGAGCAGTACTTC.

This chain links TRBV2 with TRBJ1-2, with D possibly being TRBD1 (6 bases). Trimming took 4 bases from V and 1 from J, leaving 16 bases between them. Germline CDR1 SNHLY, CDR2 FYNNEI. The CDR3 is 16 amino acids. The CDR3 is CASSGRTANLNYGYTF. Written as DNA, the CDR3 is TGTGCCAGCAGTGGTCGGACAGCCAATCTTAACTATGGCTACACCTTC.

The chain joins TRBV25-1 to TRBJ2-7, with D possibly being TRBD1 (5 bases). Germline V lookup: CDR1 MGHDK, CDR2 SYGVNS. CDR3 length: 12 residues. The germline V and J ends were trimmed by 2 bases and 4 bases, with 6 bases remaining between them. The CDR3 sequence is CASSEQGYEQYF. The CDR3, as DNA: TGTGCCAGCAGTGAACAGGGATACGAGCAGTACTTC.

The CDR3 region has the DNA TGTGCCAGCAGCCGGGACTGGGGGTCACCCCTCCACTTT. It yields the protein CASSRDWGSPLHF. The chain employs TRBV9 and TRBJ1-6, with a possible D match to TRBD1 (5 bases). CDR3 length: 13 residues. CDR1 SGDLS and CDR2 YYNGEE come from the germline V gene. V shed 4 bases and J shed 10 bases, with 12 bases lying between them.

CDR3 nucleotide sequence: TGTGCCTGGAGTGGAGGCAGCGCCTACGAGCAGTACTTC. It is translated as CAWSGGSAYEQYF. J is TRBJ2-7 and V is TRBV30; D not certain. Trimming shortened V by 1 base and J by 2 bases, and 9 bases separated the two germline ends. The CDR3 is made up of 13 amino acids. The V gene's germline CDR1 is GTSNPN and CDR2 SVGIG (reference sequence).

The CDR3 bases are TGTGCCAGCAAGAGACAGACCTATGGCTACACCTTC. Protein sequence: CASKRQTYGYTF. This chain joins TRBV6-1 and TRBJ1-2, with a weak D call TRBD1 (5 bases). Trimming removed 7 bases from V and 4 bases from J, with 10 bases in between. This CDR3 has 12 residues. CDR1 MNHNS and CDR2 SASEGT come from the germline V gene.

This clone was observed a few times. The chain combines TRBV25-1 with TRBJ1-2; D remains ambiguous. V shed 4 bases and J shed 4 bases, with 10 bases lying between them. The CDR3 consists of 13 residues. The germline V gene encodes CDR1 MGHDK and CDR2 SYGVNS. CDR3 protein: CASSGGRSYGYTF. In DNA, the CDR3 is TGTGCCAGCAGTGGAGGTCGGTCCTATGGCTACACCTTC.

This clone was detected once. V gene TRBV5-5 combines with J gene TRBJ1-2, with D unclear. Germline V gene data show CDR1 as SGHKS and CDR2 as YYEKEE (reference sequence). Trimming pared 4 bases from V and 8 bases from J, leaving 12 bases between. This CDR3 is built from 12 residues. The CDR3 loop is CASSGDLRGYTF. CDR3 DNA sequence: TGTGCCAGCAGCGGAGACCTGAGGGGCTACACCTTC.

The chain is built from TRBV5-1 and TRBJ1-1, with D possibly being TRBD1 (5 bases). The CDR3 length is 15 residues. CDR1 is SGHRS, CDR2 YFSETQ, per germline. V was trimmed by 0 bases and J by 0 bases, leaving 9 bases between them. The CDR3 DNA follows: TGCGCCAGCAGCTTGGTTGCGGGGGTGAACACTGAAGCTTTCTTT. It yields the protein CASSLVAGVNTEAFF.

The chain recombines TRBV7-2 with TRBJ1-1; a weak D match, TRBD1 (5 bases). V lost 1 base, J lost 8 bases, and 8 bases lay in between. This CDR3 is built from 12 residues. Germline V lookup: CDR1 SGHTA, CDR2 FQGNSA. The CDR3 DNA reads TGTGCCAGCAGCTTAGAGGGGATAGAAGCTTTCTTT. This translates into CASSLEGIEAFF.

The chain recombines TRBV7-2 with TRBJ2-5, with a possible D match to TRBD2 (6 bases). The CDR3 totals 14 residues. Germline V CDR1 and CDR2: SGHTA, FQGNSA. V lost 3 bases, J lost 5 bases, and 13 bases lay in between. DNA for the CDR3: TGTGCCAGCAGCTTCCGGGAGACAATCGAGACCCAGTACTTC. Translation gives CASSFRETIETQYF.

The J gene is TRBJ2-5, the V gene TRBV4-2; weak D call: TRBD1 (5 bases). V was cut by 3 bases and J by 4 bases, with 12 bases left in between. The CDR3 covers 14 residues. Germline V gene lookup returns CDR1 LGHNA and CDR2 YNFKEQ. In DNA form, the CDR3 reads TGTGCCAGCAGCCAGCCACTCCAGGGAGAGACCCAGTACTTC. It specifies CASSQPLQGETQYF.

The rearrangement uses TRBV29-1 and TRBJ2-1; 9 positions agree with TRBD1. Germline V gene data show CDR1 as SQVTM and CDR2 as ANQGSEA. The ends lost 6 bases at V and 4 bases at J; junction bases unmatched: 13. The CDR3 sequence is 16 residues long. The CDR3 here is CSVGLIGQGSYNEQFF. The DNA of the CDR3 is TGCAGCGTCGGTCTTATTGGACAGGGGTCGTACAATGAGCAGTTCTTC.

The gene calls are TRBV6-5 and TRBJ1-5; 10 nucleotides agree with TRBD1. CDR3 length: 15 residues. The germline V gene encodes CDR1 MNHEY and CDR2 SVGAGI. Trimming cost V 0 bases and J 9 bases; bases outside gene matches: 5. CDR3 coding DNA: TGTGCCAGCAGTTACTCGCGACAGGGGGCTTTGCCCCAGCATTTT. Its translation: CASSYSRQGALPQHF.

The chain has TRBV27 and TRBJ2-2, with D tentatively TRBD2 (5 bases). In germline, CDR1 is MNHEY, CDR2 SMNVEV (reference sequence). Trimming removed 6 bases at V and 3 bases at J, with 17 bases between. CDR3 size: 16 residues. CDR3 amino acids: CASRPSAGKDTGELFF. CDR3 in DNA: TGTGCCAGCAGACCCTCCGCGGGTAAAGACACCGGGGAGCTGTTTTTT.

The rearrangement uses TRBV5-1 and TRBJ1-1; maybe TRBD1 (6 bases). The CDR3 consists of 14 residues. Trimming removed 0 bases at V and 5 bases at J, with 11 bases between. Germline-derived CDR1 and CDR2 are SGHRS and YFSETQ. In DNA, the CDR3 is TGCGCCAGCAGCTTGGTCTTAGGGGGTACTGAAGCTTTCTTT. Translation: CASSLVLGGTEAFF.

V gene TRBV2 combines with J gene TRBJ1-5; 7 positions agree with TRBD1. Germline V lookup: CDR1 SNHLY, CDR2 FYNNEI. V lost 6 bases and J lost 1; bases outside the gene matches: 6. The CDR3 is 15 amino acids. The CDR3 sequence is CASRQTGWSNQPQHF. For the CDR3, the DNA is TGTGCCAGCAGACAGACAGGGTGGAGCAATCAGCCCCAGCATTTT.

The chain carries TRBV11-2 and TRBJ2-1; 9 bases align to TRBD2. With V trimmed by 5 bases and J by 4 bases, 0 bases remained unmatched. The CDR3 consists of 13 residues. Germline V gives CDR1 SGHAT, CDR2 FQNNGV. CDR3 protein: CASSAGGYNEQFF. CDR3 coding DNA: TGTGCCAGCAGCGCGGGGGGGTACAATGAGCAGTTCTTC.

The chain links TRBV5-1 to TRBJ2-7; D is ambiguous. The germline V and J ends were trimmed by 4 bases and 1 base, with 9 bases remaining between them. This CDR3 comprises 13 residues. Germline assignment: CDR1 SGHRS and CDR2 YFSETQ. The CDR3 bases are TGCGCCAGCAGCCGTGACGGGTCCTACGAGCAGTACTTC. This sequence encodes CASSRDGSYEQYF. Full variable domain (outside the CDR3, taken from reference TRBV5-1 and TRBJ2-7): KAGVTQTPRYLIKTRGQQVTLSCSPISGHRSVSWYQQTPGQGLQFLFEYFSETQRNKGNFPGRFSGRQFSNSRSEMNVSTLELGDSALYLCASSRDGSYEQYFGPGTRLTVT.

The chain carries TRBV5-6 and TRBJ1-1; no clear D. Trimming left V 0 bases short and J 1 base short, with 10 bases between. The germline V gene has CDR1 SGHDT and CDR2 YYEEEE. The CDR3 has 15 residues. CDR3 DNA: TGTGCCAGCAGCTTGGTTGCGCGGGCGAACACTGAAGCTTTCTTT. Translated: CASSLVARANTEAFF.

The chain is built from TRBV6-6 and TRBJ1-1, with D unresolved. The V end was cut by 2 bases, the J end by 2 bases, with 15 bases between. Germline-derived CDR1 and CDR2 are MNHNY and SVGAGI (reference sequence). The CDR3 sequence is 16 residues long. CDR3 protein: CASSYGLQASNTEAFF. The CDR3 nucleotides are TGTGCCAGCAGTTACGGTCTGCAGGCGAGTAACACTGAAGCTTTCTTT.

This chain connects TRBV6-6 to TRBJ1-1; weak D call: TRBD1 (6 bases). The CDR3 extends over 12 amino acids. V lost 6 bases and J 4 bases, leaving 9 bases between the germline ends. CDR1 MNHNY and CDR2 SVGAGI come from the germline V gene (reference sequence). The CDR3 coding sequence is TGTGCCAGCAGGGGGGGGCTCACTGAAGCTTTCTTT. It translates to CASRGGLTEAFF.

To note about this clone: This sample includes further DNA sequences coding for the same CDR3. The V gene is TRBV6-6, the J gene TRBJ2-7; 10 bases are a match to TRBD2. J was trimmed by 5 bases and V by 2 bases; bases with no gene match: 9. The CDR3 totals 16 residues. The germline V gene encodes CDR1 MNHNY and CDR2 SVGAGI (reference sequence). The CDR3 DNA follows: TGTGCCAGCAGTTACCCCCTCAGCGGGGGGGCCGACGAGCAGTACTTC. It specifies CASSYPLSGGADEQYF.

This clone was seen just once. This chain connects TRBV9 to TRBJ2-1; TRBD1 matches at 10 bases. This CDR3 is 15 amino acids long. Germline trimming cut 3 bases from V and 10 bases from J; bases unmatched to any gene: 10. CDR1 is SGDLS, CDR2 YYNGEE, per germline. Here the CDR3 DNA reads TGTGCCAGCAGCGGGGCCGGGACAGGGGCAGGGGAGCAGTTCTTC. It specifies CASSGAGTGAGEQFF.